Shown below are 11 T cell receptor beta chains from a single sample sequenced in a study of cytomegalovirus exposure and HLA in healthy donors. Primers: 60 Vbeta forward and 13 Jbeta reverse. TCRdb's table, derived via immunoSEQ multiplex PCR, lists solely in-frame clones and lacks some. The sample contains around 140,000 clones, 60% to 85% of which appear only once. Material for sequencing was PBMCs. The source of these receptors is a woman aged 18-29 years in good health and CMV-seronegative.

The CDR3 spells CASSPSRVSEKLFF. The CDR3 DNA reads TGCGCCAGCAGCCCCAGCCGGGTCAGTGAAAAACTGTTTTTT. The genes are TRBV4-1 and TRBJ1-4; D call uncertain. Germline V gives CDR1 MGHRA, CDR2 YSYEKL. V was cut by 4 bases and J by 7 bases, with 13 bases left in between. This CDR3 spans 14 amino acids.

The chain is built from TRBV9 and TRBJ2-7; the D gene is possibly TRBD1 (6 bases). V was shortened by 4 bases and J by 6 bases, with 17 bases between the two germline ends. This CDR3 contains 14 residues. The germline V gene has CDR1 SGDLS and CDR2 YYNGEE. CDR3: CASSPPGQASEQYF. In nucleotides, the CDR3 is TGTGCCAGCAGCCCTCCGGGACAAGCCTCCGAGCAGTACTTC.

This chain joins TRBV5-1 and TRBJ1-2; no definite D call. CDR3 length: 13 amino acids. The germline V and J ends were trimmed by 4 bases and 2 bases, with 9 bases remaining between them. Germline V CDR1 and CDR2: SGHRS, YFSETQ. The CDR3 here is CASSADGNYGYTF. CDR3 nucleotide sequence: TGCGCCAGCAGCGCTGACGGGAACTATGGCTACACCTTC.

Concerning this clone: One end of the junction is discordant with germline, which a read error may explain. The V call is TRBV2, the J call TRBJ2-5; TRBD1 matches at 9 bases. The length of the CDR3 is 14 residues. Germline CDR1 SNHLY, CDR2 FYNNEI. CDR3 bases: TGTGCCAGCAGTGAAAGGAACTTGTGGGACAGGGTGGACTTC. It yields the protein CASSERNLWDRVDF.

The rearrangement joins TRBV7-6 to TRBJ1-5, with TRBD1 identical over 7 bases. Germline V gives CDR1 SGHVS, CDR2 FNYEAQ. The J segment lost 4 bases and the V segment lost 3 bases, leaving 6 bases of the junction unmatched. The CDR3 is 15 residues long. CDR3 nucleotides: TGTGCCAGCAGCTTTACAGGGGCGGGGAATCAGCCCCAGCATTTT. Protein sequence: CASSFTGAGNQPQHF.

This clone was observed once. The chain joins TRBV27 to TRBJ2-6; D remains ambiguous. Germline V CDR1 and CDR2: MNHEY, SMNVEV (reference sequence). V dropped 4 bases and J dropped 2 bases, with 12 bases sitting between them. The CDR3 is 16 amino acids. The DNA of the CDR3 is TGTGCCAGCAGTTCTACGACAAACCCTGGGGCCAACGTCCTGACTTTC. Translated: CASSSTTNPGANVLTF.

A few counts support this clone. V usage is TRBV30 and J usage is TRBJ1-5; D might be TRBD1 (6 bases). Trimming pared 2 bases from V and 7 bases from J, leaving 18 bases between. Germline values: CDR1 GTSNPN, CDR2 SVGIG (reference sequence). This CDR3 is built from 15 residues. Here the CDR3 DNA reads TGTGCCTGGAGTACCTCCCTCAGGGGCTACCAGCCCCAGCATTTT. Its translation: CAWSTSLRGYQPQHF.

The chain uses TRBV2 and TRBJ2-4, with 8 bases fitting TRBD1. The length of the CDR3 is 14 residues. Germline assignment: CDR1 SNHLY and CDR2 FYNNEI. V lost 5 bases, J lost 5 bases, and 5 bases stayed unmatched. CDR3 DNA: TGTGCCAGCAGTCGGGACAGGCACGAAAACATTCAGTACTTC. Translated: CASSRDRHENIQYF.

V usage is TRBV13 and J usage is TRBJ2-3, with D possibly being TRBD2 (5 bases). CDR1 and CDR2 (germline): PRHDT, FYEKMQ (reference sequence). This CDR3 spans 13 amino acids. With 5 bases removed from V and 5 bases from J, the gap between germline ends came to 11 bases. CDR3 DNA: TGTGCCAGCAGCCCCGAACGGGGAGATACGCAGTATTTT. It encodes CASSPERGDTQYF.

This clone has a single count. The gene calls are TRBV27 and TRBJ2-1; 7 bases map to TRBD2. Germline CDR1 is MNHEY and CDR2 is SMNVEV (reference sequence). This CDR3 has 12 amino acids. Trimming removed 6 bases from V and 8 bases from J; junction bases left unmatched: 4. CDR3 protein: CASSRTSYEQFF. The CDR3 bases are TGTGCCAGCAGCCGGACTAGTTATGAGCAGTTCTTC.

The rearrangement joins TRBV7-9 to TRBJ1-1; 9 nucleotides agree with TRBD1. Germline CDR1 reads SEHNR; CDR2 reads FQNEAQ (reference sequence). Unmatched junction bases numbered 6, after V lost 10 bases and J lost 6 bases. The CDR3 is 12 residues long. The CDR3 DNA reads TGTGCCAACGACAGGGGGATCGCTGAAGCTTTCTTT. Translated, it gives CANDRGIAEAFF.